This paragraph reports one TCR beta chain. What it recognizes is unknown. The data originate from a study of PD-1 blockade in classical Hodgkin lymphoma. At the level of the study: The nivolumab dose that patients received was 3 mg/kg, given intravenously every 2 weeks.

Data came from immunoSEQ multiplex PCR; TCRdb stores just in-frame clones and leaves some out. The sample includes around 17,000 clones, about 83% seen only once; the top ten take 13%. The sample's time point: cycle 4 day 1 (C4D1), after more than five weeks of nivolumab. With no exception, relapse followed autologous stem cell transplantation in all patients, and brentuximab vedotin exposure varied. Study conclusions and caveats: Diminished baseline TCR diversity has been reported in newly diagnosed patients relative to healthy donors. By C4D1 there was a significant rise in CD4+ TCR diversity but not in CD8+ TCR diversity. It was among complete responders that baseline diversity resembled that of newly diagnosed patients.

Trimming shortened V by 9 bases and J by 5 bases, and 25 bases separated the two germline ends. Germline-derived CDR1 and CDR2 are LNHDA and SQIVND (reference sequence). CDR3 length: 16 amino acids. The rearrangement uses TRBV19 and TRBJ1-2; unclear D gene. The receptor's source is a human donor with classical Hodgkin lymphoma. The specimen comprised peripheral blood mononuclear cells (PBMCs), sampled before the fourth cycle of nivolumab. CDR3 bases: TGTGCCAGCAACCGGGAGAATTATTTCACCGGGTATGGCTACACCTTC. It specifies CASNRENYFTGYGYTF.